The clone carrying this TCR beta chain was recorded many times. The antigen is undetermined. The same CDR3 arises from other DNA sequences in this sample as well. As processed by the authors: Clinicopathological groups differed in CDR3, with these differences serving to build a distant-metastasis classifier for papillary thyroid cancer. TCRdb reprocessed the PCR reads via MiXCR. TCRdb's processing, not the authors', yielded these V and J calls. The sample gives approximately 20,000 clones, just over 25% of which show up once; around 3.3% is in the top ten. These data are taken from a study of metastatic and nonmetastatic thyroid tumors. Study-level information: Thyroid patients, malignant and benign, had repertoires compared across blood and tumor or nodule tissue.

Per germline, CDR1 SGDLS and CDR2 YYNGEE. This CDR3 region has 16 residues. V shed 3 bases, J shed 5 bases, and the junction held 8 bases outside the gene matches. Study-wide results and caveats: When malignant thyroid tumors were compared with benign nodules, TCR beta diversity was reportedly significantly higher in the malignant tumors. This held in both blood and tumor samples.

No patient received treatment before thyroid surgery. This clonotype was obtained from a male donor with papillary thyroid cancer or a benign thyroid nodule (not recorded which). Some clones in this sample may be carry-over from other donors' samples. Sequences were obtained from blood. The V and J genes are TRBV9 and TRBJ2-3; TRBD1 agrees at 11 bases. Written as DNA, the CDR3 is TGTGCCAGCAGCGAGACCGGGACAGGGGGTATAGATACGCAGTATTTT. Its translation: CASSETGTGGIDTQYF.